These 26 T cell receptor beta chains were sequenced from one sample in a study of PD-1 blockade in classical Hodgkin lymphoma. Every single patient, without exception, relapsed after autologous stem cell transplantation, and brentuximab vedotin exposure varied. Sequencing used immunoSEQ multiplex PCR; TCRdb keeps in-frame clones, though not all of them. The repertoire includes approximately 44,000 clones, approximately 70% of them detected once, and approximately 3% sits in the top ten. The starting material was peripheral blood mononuclear cells (PBMCs), obtained at baseline. Every receptor here comes from a human donor with classical Hodgkin lymphoma.

This clone was recorded only once. The chain is built from TRBV6-5 and TRBJ1-3; tentatively, D is TRBD1 (5 bases). Between the trimmed V and J ends, which lost 7 bases and 5 bases, there was a span of 12 bases. The germline V gene encodes CDR1 MNHEY and CDR2 SVGAGI. This CDR3 spans 13 amino acids. The CDR3 here is CASTRGVRNTIYF. The CDR3 nucleotides read TGTGCCAGCACAAGGGGAGTAAGAAACACCATATATTTT.

This clone was observed a few times. The chain recombines TRBV7-2 with TRBJ1-5; D not resolved. The germline CDR1 and CDR2 sequences are SGHTA and FQGNSA. This CDR3 has 14 residues. Trimming took 1 base from V and 3 from J, leaving 7 bases between them. The CDR3 region is CASSLDKYNQPQHF. The DNA of the CDR3 is TGTGCCAGCAGCTTAGACAAGTACAATCAGCCCCAGCATTTT.

In this sample, this clone turned up a few times. The V and J genes are TRBV27 and TRBJ2-7; D remains unclear. Trimming took 3 bases from V and 6 from J, leaving 12 bases between them. The V gene's germline CDR1 is MNHEY and CDR2 SMNVEV (reference sequence). This CDR3 is built from 13 residues. This CDR3 is CASSLVYRTEQYF. The CDR3 DNA sequence: TGTGCCAGCAGTTTGGTGTACCGAACCGAGCAGTACTTC.

The genes are TRBV11-3 and TRBJ2-2; perhaps TRBD1 as D (5 bases). The length of the CDR3 is 13 residues. Germline lookup yields CDR1 SGHNT and CDR2 YENEEA. The V and J ends lost 4 bases and 10 bases respectively, with 13 bases between them. The CDR3 bases are TGTGCCAGCAGCTCCTCCACAGGCCCGGAGCTGTTTTTT. Protein product: CASSSSTGPELFF.

CDR3 DNA: TGTGCCTGGAGTCCCAAGTTCACGAACGAGCAGTACTTC. Protein: CAWSPKFTNEQYF. The V call is TRBV30, the J call TRBJ2-7; D gene unclear. Germline CDR1 and CDR2: GTSNPN and SVGIG (reference sequence). The CDR3 has 13 amino acids. V was pared by 2 bases and J by 5 bases, with 13 bases between.

The chain combines TRBV7-2 with TRBJ2-7, with TRBD1 as a possible D gene (5 bases). This CDR3 spans 13 amino acids. The germline CDR1 and CDR2 sequences are SGHTA and FQGNSA. Deletions cut 2 bases from V and 3 bases from J, with 8 bases between. CDR3 sequence (DNA): TGTGCCAGCAGCTTACAGGGATACTACGAGCAGTACTTC. This gives the protein CASSLQGYYEQYF. Full variable domain (remainder filled in from reference TRBV7-2 and TRBJ2-7): GAGVSQSPSNKVTEKGKDVELRCDPISGHTALYWYRQSLGQGLEFLIYFQGNSAPDKSGLPSDRFSAERTGGSVSTLTIQRTQQEDSAVYLCASSLQGYYEQYFGPGTRLTVT.

This chain uses TRBV11-2 with TRBJ1-2; D is unclear. The CDR3 has 14 amino acids. Germline CDR1 SGHAT, CDR2 FQNNGV. Trimming took 4 bases from V and 4 from J, leaving 13 bases between them. CDR3 DNA: TGTGCCAGCAGCTCCCTCTTATCTTTCTATGGCTACACCTTC. Amino acid sequence: CASSSLLSFYGYTF.

The V gene is TRBV4-2, the J gene TRBJ1-2; D gene unclear. V was trimmed by 0 bases and J by 6 bases, leaving 5 bases between them. The CDR3 runs 12 residues. Germline values: CDR1 LGHNA, CDR2 YNFKEQ. CDR3 in amino acids: CASSQEQNGYTF. In nucleotides, the CDR3 is TGTGCCAGCAGCCAAGAACAGAATGGCTACACCTTC.

The chain joins TRBV11-1 to TRBJ1-1; D may be TRBD1 (6 bases). V lost 2 bases to trimming and J lost 5 bases, with 15 bases between them. Germline CDR1 reads SGHAT; CDR2 reads FQDESV (reference sequence). The CDR3 sequence is 15 residues long. CDR3 protein: CASSLHPGTKTEAFF. The CDR3 coding sequence is TGTGCCAGCAGCTTACACCCCGGGACAAAAACTGAAGCTTTCTTT.

CDR3 loop: CASSHSRDRGNPYEQYF. The DNA of the CDR3 is TGTGCCAGCAGCCACTCGAGGGACAGGGGGAATCCCTACGAGCAGTACTTC. The chain carries TRBV7-2 and TRBJ2-7, with 11 bases fitting TRBD1. CDR3 length equals 17 residues. Germline CDR1 reads SGHTA; CDR2 reads FQGNSA. The trim removed 5 bases at V and 2 bases at J, leaving 11 bases unmatched.

Concerning this clone itself: The sample holds other DNA sequences that translate to the same CDR3. The V call is TRBV19, the J call TRBJ1-2; no definite D call. Germline V gene sequence: CDR1 LNHDA, CDR2 SQIVND (reference sequence). There are 13 residues in the CDR3. Trimming pared 3 bases from V and 4 bases from J, leaving 9 bases between. DNA of the CDR3: TGTGCCAGTAGTATCCTCGTGAGCTATGGCTACACCTTC. Translating gives CASSILVSYGYTF.

In DNA, the CDR3 is TGTGCCAGCAGCCCTCCCGGGACAGGCTCCTACGAGCAGTACTTC. Translating it yields CASSPPGTGSYEQYF. This chain links TRBV5-8 with TRBJ2-7; TRBD1 agrees at 8 bases. The J segment lost 0 bases and the V segment lost 4 bases, leaving 6 bases of the junction unmatched. CDR1 SGHTS and CDR2 YDEGEE come from the germline V gene. The CDR3 runs 15 residues. The whole variable domain, remainder taken from reference TRBV5-8 and TRBJ2-7, is EAGVTQSPTHLIKTRGQQATLRCSPISGHTSVYWYQQALGLGLQFLLWYDEGEERNRGNFPPRFSGRQFPNYSSELNVNALELEDSALYLCASSPPGTGSYEQYFGPGTRLTVT.

The chain has TRBV2 and TRBJ2-7; 7 bases are shared with TRBD2. CDR3 size: 11 residues. The V gene's germline CDR1 is SNHLY and CDR2 FYNNEI. Losses at the gene ends were 11 bases for V and 4 bases for J; bases not matched to a gene: 5. The CDR3, as DNA: TGTGCCGGTGGGGAGGGTTACGAGCAGTACTTC. It encodes CAGGEGYEQYF.

V and J are TRBV6-1 and TRBJ1-2; weak D call: TRBD1 (5 bases). The CDR3 is 14 residues long. Germline CDR1 is MNHNS and CDR2 is SASEGT. The V and J ends lost 0 bases and 3 bases respectively, with 8 bases between them. CDR3 in amino acids: CASSEAEGYYGYTF. The CDR3 region has the DNA TGTGCCAGCAGTGAAGCGGAGGGGTACTATGGCTACACCTTC.

J is TRBJ2-7 and V is TRBV6-6; D is uncertain. The V gene's germline CDR1 is MNHNY and CDR2 SVGAGI (reference sequence). Trimming removed 2 bases at V and 6 bases at J, with 11 bases between. The CDR3 is 13 amino acids. The CDR3 nucleotides read TGTGCCAGCAGTTACGAGGCAGCTTCCGAGCAGTACTTC. The encoded protein is CASSYEAASEQYF.

The chain carries TRBV5-1 and TRBJ2-3; unclear D gene. The CDR3 consists of 16 residues. The germline V gene encodes CDR1 SGHRS and CDR2 YFSETQ. The V gene lost 3 bases and the J gene lost 0 bases, with 14 bases spanning the gap. This CDR3 reads CASSSGVGSSTDTQYF. CDR3 coding DNA: TGCGCCAGCAGCTCCGGTGTGGGCAGTAGCACAGATACGCAGTATTTT.

The table lists this clone with a few counts. The chain recombines TRBV28 with TRBJ2-1; D call uncertain. From germline, CDR1 is MDHEN and CDR2 SYDVKM. The CDR3 runs to 12 residues. The germline V and J ends were trimmed by 3 bases and 10 bases, with 10 bases remaining between them. The CDR3 DNA reads as TGTGCCAGCAGTTTTATGGGGTGGGAGCAGTTCTTC. This gives the protein CASSFMGWEQFF.

This sequence joins TRBV7-3 and TRBJ2-1, with TRBD2 identical over 11 bases. This CDR3 has 15 residues. The ends lost 7 bases at V and 8 bases at J; junction bases unmatched: 10. Germline CDR1 SGHTA, CDR2 FQGTGA. The CDR3 DNA reads TGTGCCAGCACCCAAATAGCGGGAGGGGGCTATGAGCAGTTCTTC. It encodes CASTQIAGGGYEQFF.

V and J are TRBV19 and TRBJ2-5; D not resolved. Germline V CDR1 and CDR2: LNHDA, SQIVND (reference sequence). The CDR3 covers 13 residues. The V gene lost 1 base and the J gene lost 2 bases, with 5 bases spanning the gap. The CDR3 DNA is TGTGCCAGTAGTATAGGGCAGCAAGAGACCCAGTACTTC. Translated: CASSIGQQETQYF.

The chain combines TRBV11-2 with TRBJ1-4, with TRBD1 matching 9 bases. Losses at the gene ends were 5 bases for V and 5 bases for J; bases not matched to a gene: 3. The CDR3 sequence is 14 residues long. Germline CDR1 SGHAT, CDR2 FQNNGV. The CDR3 nucleotides are TGTGCCAGCAGCGCCGGGACAGGGAATGAAAAACTGTTTTTT. Protein: CASSAGTGNEKLFF.

V and J are TRBV28 and TRBJ1-4; TRBD1 is a possible D gene (5 bases). This CDR3 is 14 amino acids long. Germline V gene data show CDR1 as MDHEN and CDR2 as SYDVKM. V gave up 3 bases and J gave up 8 bases, with 13 bases separating them. CDR3 bases: TGTGCCAGCAGTTTTGGGGGGGGTGAGGAAAAACTGTTTTTT. Encoded protein: CASSFGGGEEKLFF.

This chain uses TRBV5-6 with TRBJ1-6, with D perhaps matching TRBD1 (5 bases). Germline CDR1 SGHDT, CDR2 YYEEEE. Trimming cost V 0 bases and J 2 bases, with 12 bases left between them. This CDR3 contains 17 residues. The CDR3, as DNA: TGTGCCAGCAGCTTGGAACGGGGGTCCACCTATAATTCACCCCTCCACTTT. This encodes CASSLERGSTYNSPLHF.

The CDR3 spells CASSTPGAVNSPLHF. In DNA form, the CDR3 reads TGTGCCAGCAGTACTCCGGGGGCTGTTAATTCACCCCTCCACTTT. The J gene is TRBJ1-6, the V gene TRBV27, with D perhaps TRBD1 (6 bases). In germline, CDR1 is MNHEY, CDR2 SMNVEV (reference sequence). The length of the CDR3 is 15 residues. Trimming shortened V by 5 bases and J by 6 bases, and 14 bases separated the two germline ends.

The chain couples TRBV5-6 to TRBJ1-1; 8 positions match TRBD1. V shed 4 bases and J 1 base; nucleotides not matched to a gene: 3. This CDR3 region has 14 residues. Germline V gene sequence: CDR1 SGHDT, CDR2 YYEEEE. The CDR3 region has the DNA TGTGCCAGCAGCCGGACAGGGACGAACACTGAAGCTTTCTTT. The encoded protein is CASSRTGTNTEAFF.

The V and J genes are TRBV27 and TRBJ2-7, with D possibly called TRBD1 or TRBD2 (5 bases each). Germline CDR1 MNHEY, CDR2 SMNVEV (reference sequence). The germline V and J ends were trimmed by 6 bases and 3 bases, with 12 bases remaining between them. The CDR3 has 13 residues. CDR3 region: CASSWGPNYEQYF. The DNA of the CDR3 is TGTGCCAGCAGCTGGGGACCGAACTACGAGCAGTACTTC.

V is TRBV7-3 and J is TRBJ2-5, with 8 bases that match TRBD2. The germline V gene encodes CDR1 SGHTA and CDR2 FQGTGA. The CDR3 covers 13 residues. V lost 4 bases, J lost 6 bases, and 4 bases stayed unmatched. The CDR3 loop reads CASSSGGAQTQYF. The CDR3 DNA follows: TGTGCCAGCAGCTCCGGGGGGGCCCAGACCCAGTACTTC.